This T cell receptor beta chain was sequenced during a study of identifying expanded T cells in peripheral blood. This CDR3 is built from 15 residues. The germline CDR1 and CDR2 sequences are SGHVS and FQNEAQ. V lost 2 bases to trimming and J lost 1 base, with 9 bases between them. Libraries were prepared by immunoSEQ multiplex PCR; TCRdb keeps only in-frame clonotypes and omits some of them. The table records approximately 97,000 clones, approximately 89% of them present only once. The receptor was isolated from a person aged 18 to 75 in good health. V and J are TRBV7-8 and TRBJ2-1, with D possibly being TRBD2 (6 bases). The sequencing input was blood. CDR3: CASSLYSGSYNEQFF. The CDR3 DNA is TGTGCCAGCAGCTTATACAGCGGGTCCTACAATGAGCAGTTCTTC.